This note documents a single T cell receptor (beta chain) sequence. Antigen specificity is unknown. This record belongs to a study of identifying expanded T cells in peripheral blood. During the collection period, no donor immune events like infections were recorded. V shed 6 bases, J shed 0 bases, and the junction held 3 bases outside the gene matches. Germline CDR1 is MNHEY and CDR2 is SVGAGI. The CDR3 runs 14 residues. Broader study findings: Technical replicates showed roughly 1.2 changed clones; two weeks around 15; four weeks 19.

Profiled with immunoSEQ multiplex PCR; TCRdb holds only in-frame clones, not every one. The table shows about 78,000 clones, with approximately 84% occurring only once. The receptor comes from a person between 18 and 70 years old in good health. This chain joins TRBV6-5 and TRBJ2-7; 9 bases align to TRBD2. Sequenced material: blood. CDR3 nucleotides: TGTGCCAGCAGGAGCGGGAGGAACTCCTACGAGCAGTACTTC. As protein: CASRSGRNSYEQYF.